The TCR beta chain under discussion was sequenced for a study of OX40 agonist ivuxolimab in advanced cancers. Clones were sequenced by immunoSEQ multiplex PCR, and TCRdb holds only the in-frame ones, with some missing. The table includes fewer than 85,000 clones, 86% detected once. V was cut by 5 bases and J by 4 bases, with 9 bases left in between. Per germline, CDR1 SGHTA and CDR2 FQGTGA. The CDR3 length is 13 residues. Source: CD4+ or CD8+ T cells sorted from blood, taken in a trial of the OX40 agonist ivuxolimab. The chain links TRBV7-3 to TRBJ2-1; D unclear. This TCR came from an adult with an advanced solid tumor such as melanoma, head and neck, liver or kidney cancer. The CDR3 bases are TGTGCCAGCAGCCCGAGCCTTTACAATGAGCAGTTCTTC. This gives the protein CASSPSLYNEQFF.